This T cell receptor beta chain was captured in a study of T cells expressing NK-cell markers. The overall study: Eight donors were sequenced, seven testing HCMV-seropositive and one testing seronegative.

Following a re-call of the 5' RACE reads, TCRdb has one entry per CDR3 protein and lacks DNA. There are about 150,000 distinct CDR3 sequences in the sample, with over 35% held by the top ten. The CDR3 runs to 15 residues. Germline V gives CDR1 DFQATT, CDR2 SNEGSKA (reference sequence). The V gene is TRBV20-1, the J gene TRBJ2-5; the D call from TCRdb, TRBD1, cannot be confirmed without DNA. What was sequenced was blood T cells: a sorted CD56 or NKG2C T cell subset, CD4+ or CD8+ T cells, or bulk PBMC T cells (not recorded which). This sequence was found in a woman aged 50 to 60 in good health. CDR3 sequence reads: CSARGDRTYQETQYF.